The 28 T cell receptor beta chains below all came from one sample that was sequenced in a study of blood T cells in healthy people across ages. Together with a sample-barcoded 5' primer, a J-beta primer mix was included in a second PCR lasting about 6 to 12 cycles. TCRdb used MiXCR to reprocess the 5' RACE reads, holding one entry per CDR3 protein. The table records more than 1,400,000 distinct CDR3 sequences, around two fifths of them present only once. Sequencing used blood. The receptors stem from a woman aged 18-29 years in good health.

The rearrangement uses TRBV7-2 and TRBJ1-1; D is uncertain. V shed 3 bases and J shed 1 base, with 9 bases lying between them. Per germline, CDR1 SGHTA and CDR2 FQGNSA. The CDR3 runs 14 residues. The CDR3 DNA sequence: TGTGCCAGCAGCTTTACGATCCCGAACACTGAAGCTTTCTTT. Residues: CASSFTIPNTEAFF.

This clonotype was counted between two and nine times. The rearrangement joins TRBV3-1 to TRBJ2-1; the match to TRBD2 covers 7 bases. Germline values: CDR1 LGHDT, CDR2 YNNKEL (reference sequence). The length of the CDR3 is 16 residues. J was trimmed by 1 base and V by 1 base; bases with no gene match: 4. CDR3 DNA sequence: TGTGCCAGCAGCCAAGTGAGCGGGGTTTCCTACAATGAGCAGTTCTTC. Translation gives CASSQVSGVSYNEQFF.

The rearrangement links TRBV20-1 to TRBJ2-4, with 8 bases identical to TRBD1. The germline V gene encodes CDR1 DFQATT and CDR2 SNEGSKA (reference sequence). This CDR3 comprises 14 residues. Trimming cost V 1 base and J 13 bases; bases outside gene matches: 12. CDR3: CSARGTGQWLEQYF. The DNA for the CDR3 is TGCAGTGCTAGAGGGACAGGGCAATGGTTGGAGCAGTACTTC.

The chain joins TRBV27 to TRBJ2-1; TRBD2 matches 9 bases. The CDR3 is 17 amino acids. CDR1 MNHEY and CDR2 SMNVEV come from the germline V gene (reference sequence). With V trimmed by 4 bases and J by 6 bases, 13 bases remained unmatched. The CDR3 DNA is TGTGCCAGCAGTTCAGGGGGGGGTAGCGGGGGCCTCAATGAGCAGTTCTTC. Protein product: CASSSGGGSGGLNEQFF.

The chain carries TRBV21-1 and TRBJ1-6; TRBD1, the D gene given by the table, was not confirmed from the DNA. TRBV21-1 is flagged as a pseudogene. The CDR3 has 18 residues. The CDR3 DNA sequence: TGTGCCAGCAGCCGGGACAGTCGGCGGATCATAGGAGATTCACCCCTCCACTTT. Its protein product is CASSRDSRRIIGDSPLHF.

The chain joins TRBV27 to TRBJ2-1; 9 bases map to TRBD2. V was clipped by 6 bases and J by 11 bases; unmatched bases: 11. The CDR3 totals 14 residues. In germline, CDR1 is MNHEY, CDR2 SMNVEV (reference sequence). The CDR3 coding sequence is TGTGCCAGCAGGCCCCCGGGACTAGCAAATAAGCAGTTCTTC. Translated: CASRPPGLANKQFF.

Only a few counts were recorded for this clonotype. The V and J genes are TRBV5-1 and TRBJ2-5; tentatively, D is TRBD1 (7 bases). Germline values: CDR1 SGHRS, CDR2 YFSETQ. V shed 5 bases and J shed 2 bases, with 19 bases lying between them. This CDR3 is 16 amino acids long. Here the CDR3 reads CASRPTTGEVQETQYF. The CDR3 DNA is TGCGCCAGCAGGCCGACAACAGGGGAGGTGCAAGAGACCCAGTACTTC.

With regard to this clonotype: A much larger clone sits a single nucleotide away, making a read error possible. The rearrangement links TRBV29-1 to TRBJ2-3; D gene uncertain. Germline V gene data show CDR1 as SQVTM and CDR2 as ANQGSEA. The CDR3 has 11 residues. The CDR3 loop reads CSVEWADMQYF. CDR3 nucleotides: TGCAGCGTTGAATGGGCAGATATGCAGTATTTT.

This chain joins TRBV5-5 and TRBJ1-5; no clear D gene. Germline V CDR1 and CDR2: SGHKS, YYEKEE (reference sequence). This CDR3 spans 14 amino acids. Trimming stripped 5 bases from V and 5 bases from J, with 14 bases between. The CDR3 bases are TGTGCCAGCAGACCCTTCTCTGGCGATCAGCCCCAGCATTTT. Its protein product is CASRPFSGDQPQHF.

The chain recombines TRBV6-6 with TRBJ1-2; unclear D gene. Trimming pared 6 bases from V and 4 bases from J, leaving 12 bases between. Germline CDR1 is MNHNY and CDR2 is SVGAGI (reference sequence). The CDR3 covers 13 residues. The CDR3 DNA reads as TGTGCCAGCAGCCCCAATGGGCCCTATGGCTACACCTTC. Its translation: CASSPNGPYGYTF.

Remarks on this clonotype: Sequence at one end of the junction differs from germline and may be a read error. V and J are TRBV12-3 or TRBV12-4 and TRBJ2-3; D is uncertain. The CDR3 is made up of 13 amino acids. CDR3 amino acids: CASSFTSTDMQYF. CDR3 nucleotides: TGTGCCAGCAGTTTTACAAGCACAGATATGCAGTATTTT.

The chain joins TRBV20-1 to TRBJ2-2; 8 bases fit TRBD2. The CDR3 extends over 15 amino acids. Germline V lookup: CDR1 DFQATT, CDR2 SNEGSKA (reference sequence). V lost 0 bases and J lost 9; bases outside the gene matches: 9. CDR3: CSARDGDSGVRELFF. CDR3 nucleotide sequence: TGCAGTGCTAGAGATGGAGATAGCGGGGTGAGGGAGCTGTTTTTT.

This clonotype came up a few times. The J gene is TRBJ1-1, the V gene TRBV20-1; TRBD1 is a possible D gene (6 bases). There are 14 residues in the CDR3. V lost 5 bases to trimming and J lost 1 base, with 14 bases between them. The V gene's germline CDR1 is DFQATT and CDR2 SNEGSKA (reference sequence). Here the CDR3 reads CSAPRGQQNTEAFF. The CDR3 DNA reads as TGCAGTGCTCCCCGTGGACAGCAGAACACTGAAGCTTTCTTT.

CDR3 loop: CAIKAGVTNEQYF. CDR3 nucleotide sequence: TGTGCCATCAAGGCGGGAGTTACCAACGAGCAGTACTTC. The genes are TRBV10-3 and TRBJ2-7; TRBD2 agrees at 7 bases. Germline assignment: CDR1 ENHRY and CDR2 SYGVKD. V trimming: 7 bases; J trimming: 5 bases; junction bases outside the gene matches: 8. This CDR3 region has 13 residues.

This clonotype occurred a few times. CDR3 in amino acids: CSARQQPSTDTQYF. CDR3 coding DNA: TGCAGTGCTAGACAGCAACCTAGCACAGATACGCAGTATTTT. The rearrangement links TRBV20-1 to TRBJ2-3, with unresolved D. This CDR3 contains 14 residues. Per the germline V gene, CDR1 is DFQATT and CDR2 is SNEGSKA (reference sequence). V dropped 2 bases and J dropped 0 bases, with 9 bases sitting between them.

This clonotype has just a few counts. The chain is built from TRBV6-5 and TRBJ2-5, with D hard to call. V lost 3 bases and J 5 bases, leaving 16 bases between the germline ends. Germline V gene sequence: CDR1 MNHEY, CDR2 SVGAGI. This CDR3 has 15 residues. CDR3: CASSYTTPKRETQYF. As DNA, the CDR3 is TGTGCCAGCAGTTATACAACCCCTAAAAGGGAGACCCAGTACTTC.

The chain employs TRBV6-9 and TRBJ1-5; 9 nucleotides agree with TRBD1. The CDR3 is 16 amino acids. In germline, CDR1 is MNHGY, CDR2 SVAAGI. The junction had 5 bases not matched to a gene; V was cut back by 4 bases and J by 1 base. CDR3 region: CASSCTGTGSNQPQHF. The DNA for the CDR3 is TGTGCCAGCAGTTGTACAGGGACAGGGAGCAATCAGCCCCAGCATTTT.

In DNA form, the CDR3 reads TGTGCCAGCAGTGAGGCTACAGGGTATCGGCAGTACTTC. It codes for CASSEATGYRQYF. The J gene is TRBJ2-7, the V gene TRBV25-1; perhaps TRBD1 as D (6 bases). V was pared by 3 bases and J by 9 bases, with 15 bases between. The CDR3 is made up of 13 amino acids. Looked up from germline, CDR1 is MGHDK and CDR2 is SYGVNS.

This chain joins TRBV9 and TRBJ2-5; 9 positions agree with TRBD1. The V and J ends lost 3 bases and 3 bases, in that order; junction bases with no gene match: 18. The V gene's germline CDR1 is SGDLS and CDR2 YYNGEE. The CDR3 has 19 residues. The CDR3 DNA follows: TGTGCCAGCAGCGCCTTTGGACGCCGGGACAGGGTATCGGAAGAGACCCAGTACTTC. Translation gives CASSAFGRRDRVSEETQYF.

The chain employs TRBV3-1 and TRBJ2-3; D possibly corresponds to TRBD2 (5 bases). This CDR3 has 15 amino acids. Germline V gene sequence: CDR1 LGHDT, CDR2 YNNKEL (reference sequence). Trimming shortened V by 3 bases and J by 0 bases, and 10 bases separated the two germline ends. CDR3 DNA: TGTGCCAGCAGCCAGAGCGGTTTCAGCACAGATACGCAGTATTTT. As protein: CASSQSGFSTDTQYF.

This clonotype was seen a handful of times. CDR3 in amino acids: CASSQDGSYSPLHF. The CDR3 DNA sequence: TGCGCCAGCAGCCAAGACGGGTCTTATTCACCCCTCCACTTT. This chain joins TRBV4-1 and TRBJ1-6; D ambiguous. The CDR3 has 14 amino acids. Germline loops: CDR1 MGHRA, CDR2 YSYEKL. The ends were cut back, 0 bases at V and 8 bases at J, with 8 bases in the middle.

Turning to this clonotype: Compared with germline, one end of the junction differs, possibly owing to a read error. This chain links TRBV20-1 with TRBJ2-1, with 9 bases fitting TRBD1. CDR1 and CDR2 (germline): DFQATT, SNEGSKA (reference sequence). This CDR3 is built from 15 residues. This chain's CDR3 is CSARTWTGENNGQFF. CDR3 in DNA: TGCAGTGCTAGAACGTGGACAGGGGAAAACAATGGGCAGTTCTTC.

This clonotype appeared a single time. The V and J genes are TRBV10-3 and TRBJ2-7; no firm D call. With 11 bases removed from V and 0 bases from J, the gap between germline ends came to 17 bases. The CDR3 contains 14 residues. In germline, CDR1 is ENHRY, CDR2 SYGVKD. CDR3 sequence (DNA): TGTGCCTTTTCCGATGGGGATTACTCCTACGAGCAGTACTTC. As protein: CAFSDGDYSYEQYF.

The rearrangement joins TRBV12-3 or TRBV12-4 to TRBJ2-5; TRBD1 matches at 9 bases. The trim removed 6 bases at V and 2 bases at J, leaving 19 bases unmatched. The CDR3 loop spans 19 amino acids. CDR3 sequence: CASSGTGKGRTGVQETQYF. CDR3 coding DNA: TGTGCCAGCAGCGGGACAGGGAAGGGGAGGACGGGGGTTCAAGAGACCCAGTACTTC.

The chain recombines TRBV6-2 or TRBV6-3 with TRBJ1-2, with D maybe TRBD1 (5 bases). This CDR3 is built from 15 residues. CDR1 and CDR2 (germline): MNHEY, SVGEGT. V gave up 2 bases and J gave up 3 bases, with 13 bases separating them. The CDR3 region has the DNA TGTGCCAGCAGTTACAGGGACGGAAGGGACTATGGCTACACCTTC. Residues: CASSYRDGRDYGYTF.

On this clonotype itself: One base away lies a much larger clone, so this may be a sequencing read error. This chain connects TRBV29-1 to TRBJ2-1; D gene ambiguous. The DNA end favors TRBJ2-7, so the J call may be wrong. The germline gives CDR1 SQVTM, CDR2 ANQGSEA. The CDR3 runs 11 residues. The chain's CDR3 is CSVPEYNEQYF. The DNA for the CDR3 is TGCAGCGTGCCCGAGTACAATGAGCAGTACTTC.

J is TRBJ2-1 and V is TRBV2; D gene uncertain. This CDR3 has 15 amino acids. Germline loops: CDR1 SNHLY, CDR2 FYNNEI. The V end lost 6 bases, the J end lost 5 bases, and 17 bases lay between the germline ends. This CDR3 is CASSPYGLTDNEQFF. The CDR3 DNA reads TGTGCCAGCAGCCCCTACGGCCTGACGGACAATGAGCAGTTCTTC.

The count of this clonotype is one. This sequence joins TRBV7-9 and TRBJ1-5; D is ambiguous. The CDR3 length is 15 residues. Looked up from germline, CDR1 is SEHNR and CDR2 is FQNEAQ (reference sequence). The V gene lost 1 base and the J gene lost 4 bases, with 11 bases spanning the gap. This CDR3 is CASSLVGTDNQPQHF. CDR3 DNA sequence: TGTGCCAGCAGCTTAGTAGGTACAGATAATCAGCCCCAGCATTTT.